These T cell receptor beta chains were read from a single sample in a study of beta chain features in type 1 diabetes. Sequencing was performed with immunoSEQ multiplex PCR; in TCRdb, only in-frame clones are kept and a portion is missing. The sample consists of 200,000 to 250,000 clones, roughly two thirds of them appearing once. Input material: naive CD4+ T cells from blood. The receptors stem from a man between 25 and 39 years old in good health. Each CDR3 is given with its conserved first and last residue. D genes are given only for firm matches. Not all rows give a size; the values are once, few, many and, for expanded clones, a class.

d_call: TRBD2; clone_size: NA; j_call: TRBJ2-1; cdr3_length: 15; v_call: TRBV9; cdr3_aa: CASSQHSGSVDEQFF; cdr3_nt: TGTGCCAGCAGCCAACATAGCGGGAGTGTCGATGAGCAGTTCTTC
d_call: NA; clone_size: few; j_call: TRBJ2-7; cdr3_length: 14; v_call: TRBV29-1; cdr3_aa: CSVCRDTGPYEQYF; cdr3_nt: TGCAGCGTGTGCCGGGACACCGGACCCTACGAGCAGTACTTC
d_call: NA; clone_size: NA; j_call: TRBJ1-2; cdr3_length: 13; v_call: TRBV30; cdr3_aa: CAWSVQAGQDYTF; cdr3_nt: TGTGCCTGGAGTGTCCAGGCTGGGCAGGACTACACCTTC
d_call: NA; clone_size: few; j_call: TRBJ2-2; cdr3_length: 14; v_call: TRBV29-1; cdr3_aa: CSVLRTLGTGELFF; cdr3_nt: TGCAGCGTCCTCCGGACTCTGGGCACCGGGGAGCTGTTTTTT
d_call: NA; clone_size: NA; j_call: TRBJ1-5; cdr3_length: 14; v_call: TRBV4-3; cdr3_aa: CASSQVWGNQPQHF; cdr3_nt: TGCGCCAGCAGCCAAGTTTGGGGCAATCAGCCCCAGCATTTT
d_call: NA; clone_size: NA; j_call: TRBJ1-1; cdr3_length: 11; v_call: TRBV29-1; cdr3_aa: CSVERLREAFF; cdr3_nt: TGCAGCGTTGAACGGTTGAGAGAAGCTTTCTTT
d_call: NA; clone_size: NA; j_call: TRBJ2-1; cdr3_length: 15; v_call: TRBV30; cdr3_aa: CAWSQGRSSYNEQFF; cdr3_nt: TGTGCCTGGAGCCAGGGGCGGAGCTCCTACAATGAGCAGTTCTTC
d_call: TRBD1; clone_size: few; j_call: TRBJ2-4; cdr3_length: 11; v_call: TRBV20-1; cdr3_aa: CRVGQGNIQYF; cdr3_nt: TGCAGGGTCGGACAGGGAAACATTCAGTACTTC
d_call: NA; clone_size: few; j_call: TRBJ2-7; cdr3_length: 14; v_call: TRBV27; cdr3_aa: CASSEQGIGYEQYF; cdr3_nt: TGTGCCAGCAGTGAGCAGGGTATCGGTTACGAGCAGTACTTC
d_call: TRBD1; clone_size: NA; j_call: TRBJ2-1; cdr3_length: 16; v_call: TRBV29-1; cdr3_aa: CSVEGQGVTSYNEQFF; cdr3_nt: TGCAGCGTGGAGGGACAGGGGGTGACCTCCTACAATGAGCAGTTCTTC
d_call: TRBD2; clone_size: NA; j_call: TRBJ2-1; cdr3_length: 16; v_call: TRBV7-2; cdr3_aa: CASSSLGLAGYNEQFF; cdr3_nt: TGTGCCAGCAGCTCTTTGGGACTAGCGGGATACAATGAGCAGTTCTTC
d_call: TRBD1; clone_size: few; j_call: TRBJ1-1; cdr3_length: 13; v_call: TRBV30; cdr3_aa: CAWTRTGNTEAFF; cdr3_nt: TGTGCCTGGACCCGGACAGGGAACACTGAAGCTTTCTTT
d_call: TRBD2; clone_size: few; j_call: TRBJ2-2; cdr3_length: 16; v_call: TRBV30; cdr3_aa: CAWSALGLAGVGELFF; cdr3_nt: TGTGCCTGGAGTGCCCTGGGGCTAGCGGGAGTTGGGGAGCTGTTTTTT
d_call: TRBD1; clone_size: NA; j_call: TRBJ2-7; cdr3_length: 12; v_call: TRBV2; cdr3_aa: CASRQGDYEQYF; cdr3_nt: TGTGCCAGCCGACAGGGGGACTACGAGCAGTACTTC
d_call: NA; clone_size: NA; j_call: TRBJ2-3; cdr3_length: 16; v_call: TRBV7-2; cdr3_aa: CASSPSVGRAKDTQYF; cdr3_nt: TGTGCCAGCAGCCCCTCGGTCGGCAGGGCCAAAGATACGCAGTATTTT
d_call: NA; clone_size: NA; j_call: TRBJ2-4; cdr3_length: 15; v_call: TRBV13; cdr3_aa: CASSSLPSGQNIQYF; cdr3_nt: TGTGCCAGCAGCTCCCTCCCTTCAGGCCAAAACATTCAGTACTTC
d_call: NA; clone_size: NA; j_call: TRBJ2-5; cdr3_length: 13; v_call: TRBV7-9; cdr3_aa: CASSGTGVETQYF; cdr3_nt: TGTGCCAGCAGCGGAACTGGGGTAGAGACCCAGTACTTC
d_call: NA; clone_size: NA; j_call: TRBJ1-2; cdr3_length: 14; v_call: TRBV7-9; cdr3_aa: CASSLVRQDPGYTF; cdr3_nt: TGTGCCAGCAGCTTAGTCCGGCAGGACCCTGGCTACACCTTC
d_call: NA; clone_size: NA; j_call: TRBJ2-3; cdr3_length: 13; v_call: TRBV30; cdr3_aa: CAQTRDTGNTQYF; cdr3_nt: TGTGCTCAGACTCGCGACACCGGGAATACGCAGTATTTT
d_call: NA; clone_size: NA; j_call: TRBJ2-7; cdr3_length: 13; v_call: TRBV5-1; cdr3_aa: CASSSTTGYEQYF; cdr3_nt: TGCGCCAGCAGCTCGACCACAGGGTACGAGCAGTACTTC